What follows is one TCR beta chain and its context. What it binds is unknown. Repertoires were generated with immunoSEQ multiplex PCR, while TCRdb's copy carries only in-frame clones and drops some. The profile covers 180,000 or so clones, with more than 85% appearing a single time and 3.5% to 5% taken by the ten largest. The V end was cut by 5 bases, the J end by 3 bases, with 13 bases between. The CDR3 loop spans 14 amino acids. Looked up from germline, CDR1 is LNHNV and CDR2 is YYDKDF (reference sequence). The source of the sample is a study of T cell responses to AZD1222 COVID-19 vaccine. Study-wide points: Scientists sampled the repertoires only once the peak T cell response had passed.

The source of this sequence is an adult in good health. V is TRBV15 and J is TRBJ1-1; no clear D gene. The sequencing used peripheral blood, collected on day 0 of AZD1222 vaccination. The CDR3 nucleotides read TGTGCCACCAGCTGGAGGGCTGTGGACACTGAAGCTTTCTTT. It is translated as CATSWRAVDTEAFF.